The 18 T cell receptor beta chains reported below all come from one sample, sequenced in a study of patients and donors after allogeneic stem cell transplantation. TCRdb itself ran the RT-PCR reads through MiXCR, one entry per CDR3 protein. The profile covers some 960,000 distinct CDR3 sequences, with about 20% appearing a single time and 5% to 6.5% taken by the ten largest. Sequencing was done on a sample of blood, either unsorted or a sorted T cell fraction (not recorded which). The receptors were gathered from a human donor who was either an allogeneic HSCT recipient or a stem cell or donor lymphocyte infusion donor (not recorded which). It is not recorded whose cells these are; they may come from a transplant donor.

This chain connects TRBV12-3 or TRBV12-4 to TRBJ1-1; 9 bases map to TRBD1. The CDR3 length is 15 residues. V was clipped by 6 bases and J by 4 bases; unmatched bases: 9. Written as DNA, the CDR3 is TGTGCCAGCAGAGCACAGGGGGCAGTTAGCACTGAAGCTTTCTTT. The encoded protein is CASRAQGAVSTEAFF.

In DNA, the CDR3 is TGTGCCAGCAGCTTCCCGGTCCAGGGCCGAGGGGAGCAGTACTTC. Translating gives CASSFPVQGRGEQYF. The chain carries TRBV5-6 and TRBJ2-7; D may match TRBD1 or TRBD2 (5 bases each). There are 15 residues in the CDR3. Germline V gives CDR1 SGHDT, CDR2 YYEEEE. V lost 2 bases and J lost 7, with 19 bases in between.

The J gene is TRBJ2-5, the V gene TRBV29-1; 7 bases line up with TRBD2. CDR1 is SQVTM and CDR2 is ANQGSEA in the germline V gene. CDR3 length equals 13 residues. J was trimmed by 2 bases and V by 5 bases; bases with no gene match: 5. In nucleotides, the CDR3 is TGCAGCGTTATGCTAGCGGCACAAGAGACCCAGTACTTC. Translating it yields CSVMLAAQETQYF.

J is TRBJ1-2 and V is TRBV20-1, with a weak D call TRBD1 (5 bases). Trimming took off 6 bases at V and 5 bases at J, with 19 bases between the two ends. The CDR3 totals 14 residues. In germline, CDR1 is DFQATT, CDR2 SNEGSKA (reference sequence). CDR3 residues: CSAAPGGTFYGYTF. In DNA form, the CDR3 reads TGCAGTGCGGCCCCTGGGGGGACCTTTTATGGCTACACCTTC.

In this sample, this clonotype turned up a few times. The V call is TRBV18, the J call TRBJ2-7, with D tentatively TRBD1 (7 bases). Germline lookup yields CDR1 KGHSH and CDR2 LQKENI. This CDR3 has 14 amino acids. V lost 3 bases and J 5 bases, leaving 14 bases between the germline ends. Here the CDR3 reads CASSPPGGQDEQYF. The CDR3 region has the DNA TGTGCCAGCTCACCCCCAGGGGGGCAGGACGAGCAGTACTTC.

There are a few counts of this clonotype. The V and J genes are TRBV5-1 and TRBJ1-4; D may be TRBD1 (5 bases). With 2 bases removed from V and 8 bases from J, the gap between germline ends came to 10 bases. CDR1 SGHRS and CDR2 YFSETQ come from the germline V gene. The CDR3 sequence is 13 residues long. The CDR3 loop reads CASSFGAGEKLFF. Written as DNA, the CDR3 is TGCGCCAGCAGCTTCGGGGCGGGGGAAAAACTGTTTTTT.

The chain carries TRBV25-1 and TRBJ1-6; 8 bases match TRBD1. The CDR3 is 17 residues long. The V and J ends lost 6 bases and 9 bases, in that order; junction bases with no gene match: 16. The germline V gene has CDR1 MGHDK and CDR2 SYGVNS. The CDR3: CASSSFGTGLRGSPLHF. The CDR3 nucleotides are TGTGCCAGCAGCTCATTCGGGACAGGTCTACGGGGTTCACCCCTCCACTTT.

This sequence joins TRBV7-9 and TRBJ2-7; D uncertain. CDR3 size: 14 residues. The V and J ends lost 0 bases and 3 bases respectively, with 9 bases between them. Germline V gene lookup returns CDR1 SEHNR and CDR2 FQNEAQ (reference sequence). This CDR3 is CASSLAKGDYEQYF. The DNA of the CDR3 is TGTGCCAGCAGCTTAGCGAAGGGTGACTACGAGCAGTACTTC.

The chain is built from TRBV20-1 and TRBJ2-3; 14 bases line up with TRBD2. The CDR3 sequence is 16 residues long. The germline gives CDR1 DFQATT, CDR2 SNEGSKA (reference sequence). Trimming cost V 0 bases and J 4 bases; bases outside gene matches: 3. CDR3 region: CSARDLTSGRADTQYF. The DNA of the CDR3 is TGCAGTGCTAGAGACCTGACTAGCGGGAGGGCAGATACGCAGTATTTT.

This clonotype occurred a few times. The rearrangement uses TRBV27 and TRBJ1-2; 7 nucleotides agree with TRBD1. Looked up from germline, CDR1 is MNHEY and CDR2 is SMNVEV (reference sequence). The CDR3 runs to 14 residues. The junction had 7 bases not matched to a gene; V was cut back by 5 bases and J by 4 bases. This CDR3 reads CASSPLGQAYGYTF. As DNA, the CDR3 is TGTGCCAGCAGTCCTTTAGGACAGGCCTATGGCTACACCTTC.

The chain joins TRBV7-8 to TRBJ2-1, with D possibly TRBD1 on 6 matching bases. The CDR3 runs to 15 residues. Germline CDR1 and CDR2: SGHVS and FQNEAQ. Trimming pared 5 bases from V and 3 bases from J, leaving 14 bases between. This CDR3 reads CASSQTGSDYNEQFF. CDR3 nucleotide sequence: TGTGCCAGCAGCCAAACAGGGTCGGACTACAATGAGCAGTTCTTC.

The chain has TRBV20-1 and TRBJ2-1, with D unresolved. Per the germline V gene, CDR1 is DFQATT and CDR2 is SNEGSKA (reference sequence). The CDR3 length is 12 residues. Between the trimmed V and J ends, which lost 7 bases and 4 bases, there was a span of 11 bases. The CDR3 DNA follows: TGCAGTGTCCCCGCGGTTTACAATGAGCAGTTCTTC. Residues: CSVPAVYNEQFF.

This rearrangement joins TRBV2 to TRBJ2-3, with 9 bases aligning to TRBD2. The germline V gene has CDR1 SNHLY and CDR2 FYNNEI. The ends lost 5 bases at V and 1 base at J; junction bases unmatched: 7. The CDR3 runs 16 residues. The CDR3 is CASSSGGGEGTDTQYF. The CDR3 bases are TGTGCCAGCAGTTCTGGCGGGGGGGAGGGCACAGATACGCAGTATTTT.

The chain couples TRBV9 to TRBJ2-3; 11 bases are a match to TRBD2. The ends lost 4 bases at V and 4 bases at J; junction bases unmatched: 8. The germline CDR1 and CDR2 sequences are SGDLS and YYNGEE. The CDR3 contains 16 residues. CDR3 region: CASSPQLAGAADTQYF. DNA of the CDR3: TGTGCCAGCAGCCCCCAACTAGCGGGAGCCGCAGATACGCAGTATTTT.

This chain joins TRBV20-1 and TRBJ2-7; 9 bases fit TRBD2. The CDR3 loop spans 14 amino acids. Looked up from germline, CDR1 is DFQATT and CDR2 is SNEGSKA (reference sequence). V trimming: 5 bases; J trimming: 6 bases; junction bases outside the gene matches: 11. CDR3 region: CSAPSGTSWGEQYF. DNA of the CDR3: TGCAGTGCTCCCTCCGGGACTAGCTGGGGCGAGCAGTACTTC.

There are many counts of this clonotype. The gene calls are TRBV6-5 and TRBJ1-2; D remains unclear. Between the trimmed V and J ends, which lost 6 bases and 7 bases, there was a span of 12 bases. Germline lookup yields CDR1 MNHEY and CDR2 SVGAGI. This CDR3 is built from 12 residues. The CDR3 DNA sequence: TGTGCCAGCAGCCGTAAGGATGGTGGCTACACCTTC. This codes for CASSRKDGGYTF.

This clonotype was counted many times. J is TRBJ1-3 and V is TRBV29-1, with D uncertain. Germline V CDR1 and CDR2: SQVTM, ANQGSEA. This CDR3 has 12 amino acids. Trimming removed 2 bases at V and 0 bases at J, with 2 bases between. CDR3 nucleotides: TGCAGCGTTGAACACTCTGGAAACACCATATATTTT. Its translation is CSVEHSGNTIYF.

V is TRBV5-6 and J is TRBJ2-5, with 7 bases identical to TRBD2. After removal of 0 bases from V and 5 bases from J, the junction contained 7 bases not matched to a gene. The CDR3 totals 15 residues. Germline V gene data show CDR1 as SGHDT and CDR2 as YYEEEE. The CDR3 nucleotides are TGTGCCAGCAGCTTGGGCCAGCGGGGACTCGAGACCCAGTACTTC. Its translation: CASSLGQRGLETQYF.